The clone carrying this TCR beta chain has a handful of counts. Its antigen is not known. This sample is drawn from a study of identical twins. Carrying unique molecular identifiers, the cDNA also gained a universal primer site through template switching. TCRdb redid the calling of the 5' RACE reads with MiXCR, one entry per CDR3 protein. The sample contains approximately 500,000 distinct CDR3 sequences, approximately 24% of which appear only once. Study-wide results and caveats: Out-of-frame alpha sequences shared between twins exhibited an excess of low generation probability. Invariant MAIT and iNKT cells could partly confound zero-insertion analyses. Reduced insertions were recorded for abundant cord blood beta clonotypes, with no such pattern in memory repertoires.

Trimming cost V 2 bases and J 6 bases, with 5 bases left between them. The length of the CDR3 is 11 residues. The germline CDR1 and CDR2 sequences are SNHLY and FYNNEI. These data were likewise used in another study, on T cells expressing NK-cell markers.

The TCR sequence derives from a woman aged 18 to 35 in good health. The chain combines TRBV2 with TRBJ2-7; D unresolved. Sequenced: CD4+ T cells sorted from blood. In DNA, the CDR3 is TGTGCCAGCAGTGAATTGGGCGAGCAGTACTTC. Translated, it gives CASSELGEQYF.